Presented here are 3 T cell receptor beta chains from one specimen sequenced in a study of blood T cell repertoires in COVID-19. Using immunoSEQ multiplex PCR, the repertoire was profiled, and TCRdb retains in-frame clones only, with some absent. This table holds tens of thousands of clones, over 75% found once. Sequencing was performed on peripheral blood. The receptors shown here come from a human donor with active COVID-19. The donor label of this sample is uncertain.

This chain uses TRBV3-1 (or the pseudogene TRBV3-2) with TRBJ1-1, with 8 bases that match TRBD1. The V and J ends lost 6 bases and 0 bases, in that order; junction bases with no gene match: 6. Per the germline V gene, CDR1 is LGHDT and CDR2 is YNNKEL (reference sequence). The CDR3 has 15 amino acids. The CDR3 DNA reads TGTGCCAGCAGAAACAGGGGGAACATGAACACTGAAGCTTTCTTT. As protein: CASRNRGNMNTEAFF.

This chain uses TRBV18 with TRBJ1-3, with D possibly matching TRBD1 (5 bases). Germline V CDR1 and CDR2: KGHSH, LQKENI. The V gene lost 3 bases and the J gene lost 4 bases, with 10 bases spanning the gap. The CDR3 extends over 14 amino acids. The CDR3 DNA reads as TGTGCCAGCTCACCGCAGGGATCCGGAAACACCATATATTTT. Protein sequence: CASSPQGSGNTIYF.

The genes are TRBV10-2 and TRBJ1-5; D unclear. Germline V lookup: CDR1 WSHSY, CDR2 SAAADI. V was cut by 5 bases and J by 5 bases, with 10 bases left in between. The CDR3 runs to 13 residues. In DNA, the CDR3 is TGCGCCAGCAGTTGGGGAGAAGATCAGCCCCAGCATTTT. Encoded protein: CASSWGEDQPQHF.